Listed below are T cell receptor beta chains from one sample, sequenced in a study of cytomegalovirus exposure and HLA in healthy donors. TCRdb's table, derived via immunoSEQ multiplex PCR, lists solely in-frame clones and lacks some. The sample lists approximately 190,000 clones; roughly 80% were seen once. The sequencing sample was made of PBMCs. These receptors were taken from a woman aged 18-30 years in good health and CMV-seronegative. CDR3s include the opening cysteine and the closing phenylalanine or tryptophan. The order of the fields is CDR3 protein, CDR3 DNA, D gene, V gene, clone size, J gene. The D gene is left open where the match is weak. Only part of the rows carry a size: once, few, many, or a class if the clone is expanded.

CDR3: CASSQDTYEQYF; DNA: TGCGCCAGCAGCCAGGACACCTACGAGCAGTACTTC; D: .; V: TRBV4-3; size: .; J: TRBJ2-7
CDR3: CASSQEGLAPNEQFF; DNA: TGCGCCAGCAGCCAAGAGGGACTGGCTCCCAATGAGCAGTTCTTC; D: .; V: TRBV4-1; size: .; J: TRBJ2-1
CDR3: CAWETGGGEKLFF; DNA: TGTGCCTGGGAAACAGGGGGCGGTGAAAAACTGTTTTTT; D: TRBD1; V: TRBV30; size: few; J: TRBJ1-4
CDR3: CASSGRDRGAVGYTF; DNA: TGTGCCAGCAGCGGGCGGGACAGGGGAGCGGTAGGCTACACCTTC; D: TRBD1; V: TRBV11-2; size: .; J: TRBJ1-2
CDR3: CAWGASGASAGRDTGELFF; DNA: TGTGCCTGGGGAGCGTCTGGGGCTAGCGCAGGGCGGGACACCGGGGAGCTGTTTTTT; D: .; V: TRBV30; size: .; J: TRBJ2-2
CDR3: CASSLLAGGLTDTQYF; DNA: TGCGCCAGCAGCCTCTTAGCGGGAGGCCTCACAGATACGCAGTATTTT; D: TRBD2; V: TRBV5-1; size: .; J: TRBJ2-3
CDR3: CASSQDQRPGSGNTIYF; DNA: TGTGCCAGCAGCCAAGATCAGCGTCCGGGGTCTGGAAACACCATATATTTT; D: .; V: TRBV4-2; size: .; J: TRBJ1-3
CDR3: CSSSTHTYEQYF; DNA: TGTTCCAGCAGCACCCACACCTACGAGCAGTACTTC; D: .; V: TRBV7-9; size: .; J: TRBJ2-7
CDR3: CASSYSGQGGDEQYF; DNA: TGTGCCAGCAGTTACTCGGGGCAGGGAGGAGACGAGCAGTACTTC; D: .; V: TRBV6-5; size: once; J: TRBJ2-7
CDR3: CASSSEGNTEAFF; DNA: TGTGCCAGCAGCTCCGAGGGGAACACTGAAGCTTTCTTT; D: .; V: TRBV28; size: few; J: TRBJ1-1
CDR3: CASSRGGGKSGELFF; DNA: TGTGCCAGCAGTCGAGGGGGGGGTAAGAGCGGGGAGCTGTTTTTT; D: .; V: TRBV28; size: .; J: TRBJ2-2
CDR3: CASGTSGRPPYEQYF; DNA: TGTGCCAGCGGTACTAGCGGGAGGCCTCCCTACGAGCAGTACTTC; D: TRBD2; V: TRBV28; size: once; J: TRBJ2-7
CDR3: CASSEFTGTGNVYGYTF; DNA: TGTGCCAGCAGTGAGTTTACCGGGACAGGGAATGTCTATGGCTACACCTTC; D: TRBD1; V: TRBV9; size: .; J: TRBJ1-2
CDR3: CASSLTPLAGFNEQFF; DNA: TGTGCCAGCAGCCTTACGCCACTAGCGGGATTTAATGAGCAGTTCTTC; D: TRBD2; V: TRBV7-2; size: once; J: TRBJ2-1
CDR3: CASSYHLNTEAFF; DNA: TGTGCCAGCAGCTACCACTTGAACACTGAAGCTTTCTTT; D: .; V: TRBV7-9; size: .; J: TRBJ1-1
CDR3: CAISESVSTETQYF; DNA: TGTGCCATCAGTGAGTCCGTGAGTACTGAGACCCAGTACTTC; D: .; V: TRBV10-3; size: once; J: TRBJ2-5
CDR3: CASSQGQETQYF; DNA: TGTGCCAGCAGTCAGGGCCAAGAGACCCAGTACTTC; D: .; V: TRBV6-6; size: .; J: TRBJ2-5
CDR3: CASSEYSGVKTPYEQYF; DNA: TGTGCCAGCAGTGAATACTCGGGGGTCAAAACTCCTTACGAGCAGTACTTC; D: .; V: TRBV25-1; size: .; J: TRBJ2-7
CDR3: CSGRGDTGELFF; DNA: TGCAGCGGGAGAGGTGACACCGGGGAGCTGTTTTTT; D: .; V: TRBV29-1; size: .; J: TRBJ2-2
CDR3: CAWSPQGFNEKLFF; DNA: TGTGCCTGGAGCCCCCAGGGGTTTAATGAAAAACTGTTTTTT; D: .; V: TRBV30; size: few; J: TRBJ1-4
CDR3: CASSRKGDRVCRGRGETQYF; DNA: TGTGCCAGCAGCAGGAAAGGGGACAGGGTTTGCCGCGGGAGGGGAGAGACCCAGTACTTC; D: .; V: TRBV21-1; size: .; J: TRBJ2-5
CDR3: CASRGAAQGPQFF; DNA: TGTGCCAGCAGGGGGGCAGCGCAAGGCCCTCAGTTCTTC; D: .; V: TRBV6-6; size: .; J: TRBJ2-1
CDR3: CASSFRDRVLGGAFF; DNA: TGTGCCAGCAGCTTCAGGGACAGGGTGTTAGGTGGGGCTTTCTTT; D: TRBD1; V: TRBV7-2; size: .; J: TRBJ1-1
CDR3: CASSGREEQYF; DNA: TGTGCCAGCAGTGGCCGGGAGGAGCAGTACTTC; D: .; V: TRBV6-6; size: .; J: TRBJ2-7
CDR3: CASSTEWTGGLEAFF; DNA: TGTGCCAGTAGTACCGAATGGACAGGGGGACTCGAAGCTTTCTTT; D: TRBD1; V: TRBV19; size: .; J: TRBJ1-1
CDR3: CASSEGTGVYEKLFF; DNA: TGTGCCAGCAGCGAAGGGACAGGGGTTTATGAAAAACTGTTTTTT; D: TRBD1; V: TRBV7-9; size: once; J: TRBJ1-4
CDR3: CASSLVEAGNYGYTF; DNA: TGTGCCAGCAGCTTAGTGGAGGCAGGCAACTATGGCTACACCTTC; D: .; V: TRBV7-2; size: .; J: TRBJ1-2
CDR3: CASSYSTDTEAFF; DNA: TGTGCCAGCAGTTACTCGACTGACACTGAAGCTTTCTTT; D: .; V: TRBV6-5; size: .; J: TRBJ1-1
CDR3: CSSSPSTDTQYF; DNA: TGTTCCAGCAGCCCGAGCACAGATACGCAGTATTTT; D: .; V: TRBV7-9; size: .; J: TRBJ2-3
CDR3: CAWSLWREPGQEAGNTIYF; DNA: TGTGCCTGGAGTCTTTGGAGGGAGCCGGGGCAAGAGGCTGGAAACACCATATATTTT; D: .; V: TRBV30; size: .; J: TRBJ1-3
CDR3: CASSIRESDSHGYTF; DNA: TGTGCCAGTAGTATAAGGGAGTCGGACAGCCATGGCTACACCTTC; D: .; V: TRBV19; size: .; J: TRBJ1-2
CDR3: CASRPPSGMTGNTIYF; DNA: TGTGCCAGTAGACCCCCTAGCGGAATGACGGGAAACACCATATATTTT; D: .; V: TRBV19; size: once; J: TRBJ1-3
CDR3: CASSPNPELAGGSGTDTQYF; DNA: TGTGCCAGCAGTCCCAACCCCGAGCTAGCGGGAGGCTCTGGCACAGATACGCAGTATTTT; D: TRBD2; V: TRBV27; size: .; J: TRBJ2-3
CDR3: CASSEAGGSYEQYF; DNA: TGTGCCAGCAGTGAAGCGGGGGGGTCCTACGAGCAGTACTTC; D: TRBD2; V: TRBV6-1; size: .; J: TRBJ2-7
CDR3: CASSWENQPQHF; DNA: TGTGCCAGCAGTTGGGAGAATCAGCCCCAGCATTTT; D: .; V: TRBV28; size: once; J: TRBJ1-5
CDR3: CASSAPDRYEQYF; DNA: TGTGCCAGCAGTGCACCGGACAGGTACGAGCAGTACTTC; D: TRBD1; V: TRBV28; size: .; J: TRBJ2-7
CDR3: CASSSSVPSEKLFF; DNA: TGTGCCAGCAGTTCCTCGGTCCCGTCCGAAAAACTGTTTTTT; D: .; V: TRBV28; size: .; J: TRBJ1-4
CDR3: CSSSAVESGNTIYF; DNA: TGTTCCAGCAGCGCGGTGGAATCTGGAAACACCATATATTTT; D: .; V: TRBV7-9; size: .; J: TRBJ1-3
CDR3: CASSVDGYILNEQFF; DNA: TGTGCCAGCAGCGTAGACGGGTATATTCTTAATGAGCAGTTCTTC; D: .; V: TRBV9; size: .; J: TRBJ2-1
CDR3: CASSLRAGESYNEQFF; DNA: TGTGCCAGCAGCTTGCGAGCGGGAGAATCGTATAATGAGCAGTTCTTC; D: TRBD2; V: TRBV11-2; size: .; J: TRBJ2-1
CDR3: CASSLGTGRDTEAFF; DNA: TGTGCCAGCAGCTTAGGGACAGGGCGCGACACTGAAGCTTTCTTT; D: TRBD1; V: TRBV7-2; size: .; J: TRBJ1-1
CDR3: CASSSGGTYGELFF; DNA: TGTGCCAGCAGTTCTGGGGGCACTTACGGGGAGCTGTTTTTT; D: .; V: TRBV28; size: few; J: TRBJ2-2
CDR3: CASSSPPGLAGEVFDEQYF; DNA: TGTGCCAGCAGTTCACCGCCGGGACTAGCGGGAGAAGTTTTCGACGAGCAGTACTTC; D: TRBD2; V: TRBV28; size: .; J: TRBJ2-7
CDR3: CASSTYRASAKNIQYF; DNA: TGTGCCAGCAGCACCTACAGGGCCTCGGCCAAAAACATTCAGTACTTC; D: .; V: TRBV5-6; size: .; J: TRBJ2-4
CDR3: CASSEDRANNSPLHF; DNA: TGTGCCAGTAGCGAGGACAGGGCTAATAATTCACCCCTCCACTTT; D: TRBD1; V: TRBV19; size: .; J: TRBJ1-6
CDR3: CASSPQDLAKQYF; DNA: TGTGCCAGCTCACCCCAGGATTTGGCGAAGCAGTATTTT; D: .; V: TRBV18; size: .; J: TRBJ2-3
CDR3: CAISGGTSEQFF; DNA: TGTGCCATCTCGGGCGGGACTTCTGAGCAGTTCTTC; D: .; V: TRBV10-3; size: .; J: TRBJ2-1
CDR3: CASSQDKGHEQYF; DNA: TGCGCCAGCAGCCAAGATAAGGGGCACGAGCAGTACTTC; D: .; V: TRBV4-3; size: .; J: TRBJ2-7
CDR3: CATSSIDFSGNTIYF; DNA: TGTGCCACCAGCAGCATTGACTTCTCTGGAAACACCATATATTTT; D: .; V: TRBV15; size: .; J: TRBJ1-3
CDR3: CASRTDRGPNQPQHF; DNA: TGTGCCAGCAGGACGGACAGGGGGCCCAATCAGCCCCAGCATTTT; D: TRBD1; V: TRBV6-6; size: .; J: TRBJ1-5